Reported below is one T cell receptor (beta chain). Its antigen is currently unknown. V was shortened by 0 bases and J by 0 bases, with 10 bases between the two germline ends. Germline-derived CDR1 and CDR2 are SGHRS and YFSETQ. The CDR3 covers 15 residues. These data are taken from a study of shared clonotypes between healthy human individuals. Assay used: immunoSEQ multiplex PCR; TCRdb lists only in-frame clones, some missing. The profile shows over 400,000 clones, 70% to 80% of them singletons. Genomic DNA of unsorted samples came from 85 million to 90 million PBMCs. The study, taken as a whole, reports: Represented diversity, genetic and exposure-history alike, was limited by few donors. Tissues were not sampled, only blood, and their repertoires likely differ.

This chain joins TRBV5-1 and TRBJ2-7, with TRBD1 as a possible D gene (5 bases). This sequence was found in a woman aged 40 to 49 in good health. Some clones in this sample may be carry-over from other donors' samples. Sequenced input: PBMCs. CDR3 DNA sequence: TGCGCCAGCAGCTTGGGTGTGGGGCGCTCCTACGAGCAGTACTTC. This translates into CASSLGVGRSYEQYF. Filled out from reference TRBV5-1 and TRBJ2-7, the complete variable domain reads KAGVTQTPRYLIKTRGQQVTLSCSPISGHRSVSWYQQTPGQGLQFLFEYFSETQRNKGNFPGRFSGRQFSNSRSEMNVSTLELGDSALYLCASSLGVGRSYEQYFGPGTRLTVT.